A single sample is the source of the 20 T cell receptor beta chains below, sequenced in a study of neoadjuvant anti-PD-1 for oral cavity cancer. Indicated time point: after neoadjuvant nivolumab, at surgical resection. The repertoire was sequenced with immunoSEQ multiplex PCR; TCRdb's copy has only in-frame clones and lacks some. The repertoire includes some 8,000 clones, roughly three quarters of them detected once, and 2.5% to 3% sits in the top ten. The sequencing used PBMCs, collected after nivolumab (anti-PD-1) treatment. The receptors were gathered from a person between 40 and 85 years old with oral cavity squamous cell carcinoma.

The chain employs TRBV7-6 and TRBJ2-7, with 7 bases identical to TRBD1. The V segment lost 5 bases and the J segment 6 bases; nucleotides outside the gene matches: 7. The CDR3 extends over 13 amino acids. Germline CDR1 SGHVS, CDR2 FNYEAQ. CDR3 region: CASSATGRAEQYF. For the CDR3, the DNA is TGTGCCAGCAGCGCGACAGGGAGAGCCGAGCAGTACTTC.

In its sample, this clone was seen a few times. The rearrangement joins TRBV15 to TRBJ1-2; no clear D. This CDR3 is 13 amino acids long. The ends were cut back, 0 bases at V and 8 bases at J, with 10 bases in the middle. Germline V lookup: CDR1 LNHNV, CDR2 YYDKDF (reference sequence). The CDR3 sequence: CATSREREWGYTF. The CDR3 DNA is TGTGCCACCAGCAGAGAGAGGGAGTGGGGCTACACCTTC. Supplemented by reference TRBV15 and TRBJ1-2, the full variable domain reads DAMVIQNPRYQVTQFGKPVTLSCSQTLNHNVMYWYQQKSSQAPKLLFHYYDKDFNNEADTPDNFQSRRPNTSFCFLDIRSPGLGDTAMYLCATSREREWGYTFGSGTRLTVV.

Only a few counts were recorded for this clone. V and J are TRBV29-1 and TRBJ1-1; TRBD1 aligns across 8 bases. Germline CDR1 is SQVTM and CDR2 is ANQGSEA. This CDR3 is 13 amino acids long. With 6 bases clipped from V and 4 bases from J, the junction kept 7 bases outside the gene matches. In nucleotides, the CDR3 is TGCAGCGTGAAAACAGGGGGTAGCACTGAAGCTTTCTTT. It translates to CSVKTGGSTEAFF.

The V call is TRBV6-5, the J call TRBJ2-1, with 8 bases lining up with TRBD2. The V gene end was trimmed by 2 bases and the J gene end by 9 bases; junction bases not matched to a gene: 9. Germline-derived CDR1 and CDR2 are MNHEY and SVGAGI. This CDR3 contains 15 residues. DNA of the CDR3: TGTGCCAGCAGTTACGAGCGGGGGATTAAGGGTGAGCAGTTCTTC. Translating gives CASSYERGIKGEQFF.

V is TRBV29-1 and J is TRBJ2-7; perhaps TRBD1 as D (6 bases). The CDR3 is 13 amino acids. The V gene's germline CDR1 is SQVTM and CDR2 ANQGSEA. V gave up 6 bases and J gave up 2 bases, with 14 bases separating them. The CDR3 region is CSVLTGETYEQYF. CDR3 coding DNA: TGCAGCGTCCTGACAGGAGAGACCTACGAGCAGTACTTC.

The chain has TRBV28 and TRBJ1-5; D is unresolved. From germline, CDR1 is MDHEN and CDR2 SYDVKM. Trimming took off 8 bases at V and 2 bases at J, with 13 bases between the two ends. The CDR3 loop spans 14 amino acids. The chain's CDR3 is CASSVPQGNQPQHF. The CDR3 DNA reads TGTGCCAGCTCAGTCCCTCAGGGCAATCAGCCCCAGCATTTT.

The CDR3 DNA reads as TGTGCCAGGGCAGGACGGCAACATGGCTACACCTTC. It codes for CARAGRQHGYTF. V gene TRBV2 combines with J gene TRBJ1-2, with D hard to call. The ends were cut back, 9 bases at V and 6 bases at J, with 14 bases in the middle. This CDR3 comprises 12 residues. Germline V gene data show CDR1 as SNHLY and CDR2 as FYNNEI.

This rearrangement joins TRBV14 to TRBJ1-2, with D hard to call. Germline CDR1 reads SGHDN; CDR2 reads FVKESK. The CDR3 length is 14 residues. Trimming left V 0 bases short and J 5 bases short, with 10 bases between. The chain's CDR3 is CASSQDGRVYGYTF. The CDR3 coding sequence is TGTGCCAGCAGCCAAGATGGGAGGGTTTATGGCTACACCTTC.

This clone was picked up a small number of times. The rearrangement uses TRBV6-1 and TRBJ1-5; unclear D gene. V was pared by 6 bases and J by 6 bases, with 18 bases between. Germline-derived CDR1 and CDR2 are MNHNS and SASEGT. This CDR3 comprises 15 residues. This chain's CDR3 is CASSGSSSGVQPQHF. The CDR3, as DNA: TGTGCCAGCAGCGGCAGCTCGAGCGGGGTTCAGCCCCAGCATTTT.

In this sample, this clone turned up a few times. The chain employs TRBV9 and TRBJ2-7, with D possibly being TRBD1 (7 bases). The CDR3 length is 15 residues. Germline CDR1 and CDR2: SGDLS and YYNGEE. V was clipped by 0 bases and J by 4 bases, with 14 bases between them. The CDR3 region is CASSVGQGGGYEQYF. In nucleotides, the CDR3 is TGTGCCAGCAGCGTAGGACAGGGAGGAGGATACGAGCAGTACTTC.

J is TRBJ2-7 and V is TRBV10-3, with TRBD1 matching over 9 bases. CDR1 and CDR2 (germline): ENHRY, SYGVKD. J gave up 4 bases and V 4 bases, and 11 bases lay outside the gene matches. The CDR3 is 16 residues long. In DNA, the CDR3 is TGTGCCATCAGTGGATCCGGGACAGGGAGTTTGTACGAGCAGTACTTC. This gives the protein CAISGSGTGSLYEQYF.

The CDR3: CASSFSQGRYGYTF. The CDR3 DNA follows: TGTGCCAGCAGCTTCTCCCAGGGGCGTTATGGCTACACCTTC. The rearrangement uses TRBV13 and TRBJ1-2; a weak D match, TRBD1 (6 bases). The V gene lost 3 bases and the J gene lost 5 bases, with 13 bases spanning the gap. CDR1 PRHDT and CDR2 FYEKMQ come from the germline V gene (reference sequence). The CDR3 runs to 14 residues.

V and J are TRBV27 and TRBJ2-1; D uncertain. The germline V gene has CDR1 MNHEY and CDR2 SMNVEV (reference sequence). V shed 1 base and J shed 4 bases, with 5 bases lying between them. The CDR3 length is 13 residues. The CDR3 region has the DNA TGTGCCAGCAGTTTATTACCGTACAATGAGCAGTTCTTC. Translation: CASSLLPYNEQFF.

The rearrangement joins TRBV4-2 to TRBJ2-7, with a weak D call TRBD2 (6 bases). Germline lookup yields CDR1 LGHNA and CDR2 YNFKEQ. The CDR3 sequence is 15 residues long. V was shortened by 0 bases and J by 2 bases, with 11 bases between the two germline ends. CDR3: CASSQEYGGTYEQYF. The CDR3 coding sequence is TGTGCCAGCAGCCAAGAATACGGGGGTACCTACGAGCAGTACTTC.

This clone was picked up a small number of times. The chain is built from TRBV30 and TRBJ2-3; TRBD2 agrees at 10 bases. The germline V gene encodes CDR1 GTSNPN and CDR2 SVGIG (reference sequence). J was trimmed by 4 bases and V by 2 bases; bases with no gene match: 0. CDR3 size: 13 residues. CDR3 DNA: TGTGCCTGGAGTAGCGGGGGGGCAGATACGCAGTATTTT. Translated, it gives CAWSSGGADTQYF. Complete variable domain (other parts from reference TRBV30 and TRBJ2-3): SQTIHQWPATLVQPVGSPLSLECTVEGTSNPNLYWYRQAAGRGLQLLFYSVGIGQISSEVPQNLSASRPQDRQFILSSKKLLLSDSGFYLCAWSSGGADTQYFGPGTRLTVL.

The chain links TRBV5-6 to TRBJ2-1; TRBD2 matches at 11 bases. This CDR3 has 18 residues. Per the germline V gene, CDR1 is SGHDT and CDR2 is YYEEEE. V was pared by 0 bases and J by 8 bases, with 13 bases of the junction left unmatched. The DNA for the CDR3 is TGTGCCAGCAGCTTGGGCCTAGCGGGGGGCCACCCCGGAGATGAGCAGTTCTTC. Its protein product is CASSLGLAGGHPGDEQFF.

The chain carries TRBV28 and TRBJ2-7; the match to TRBD1 covers 11 bases. The germline CDR1 and CDR2 sequences are MDHEN and SYDVKM. V was pared by 7 bases and J by 2 bases, with 10 bases of the junction left unmatched. This CDR3 region has 16 residues. CDR3 region: CASTVPAGQGAYEQYF. In DNA form, the CDR3 reads TGTGCCAGCACCGTACCTGCGGGACAGGGGGCCTACGAGCAGTACTTC.

The chain uses TRBV5-4 and TRBJ2-7, with D perhaps matching TRBD1 (6 bases). CDR1 is SGHNT and CDR2 is YYREEE in the germline V gene (reference sequence). This CDR3 contains 13 residues. V dropped 2 bases and J dropped 2 bases, with 8 bases sitting between them. The DNA of the CDR3 is TGTGCCAGCAGCTTCGGACAGACCTACGAGCAGTACTTC. Translation gives CASSFGQTYEQYF.

The chain joins TRBV30 to TRBJ2-3, with 11 bases aligning to TRBD2. Germline V gene data show CDR1 as GTSNPN and CDR2 as SVGIG (reference sequence). CDR3 length equals 15 residues. Germline trimming cut 1 base from V and 1 base from J; bases unmatched to any gene: 1. CDR3 nucleotides: TGTGCCTGGAGTGCGGGACTAGCGGGCACAGATACGCAGTATTTT. It encodes CAWSAGLAGTDTQYF. The variable domain in full, completed from reference TRBV30 and TRBJ2-3, reads SQTIHQWPATLVQPVGSPLSLECTVEGTSNPNLYWYRQAAGRGLQLLFYSVGIGQISSEVPQNLSASRPQDRQFILSSKKLLLSDSGFYLCAWSAGLAGTDTQYFGPGTRLTVL.

The gene calls are TRBV10-2 and TRBJ1-5, with D perhaps TRBD1 (5 bases). Germline V CDR1 and CDR2: WSHSY, SAAADI. The CDR3 has 14 residues. V was clipped by 3 bases and J by 4 bases, with 10 bases between them. CDR3 amino acids: CASSEAGSNQPQHF. The CDR3 bases are TGCGCCAGCAGTGAAGCAGGGTCGAATCAGCCCCAGCATTTT.